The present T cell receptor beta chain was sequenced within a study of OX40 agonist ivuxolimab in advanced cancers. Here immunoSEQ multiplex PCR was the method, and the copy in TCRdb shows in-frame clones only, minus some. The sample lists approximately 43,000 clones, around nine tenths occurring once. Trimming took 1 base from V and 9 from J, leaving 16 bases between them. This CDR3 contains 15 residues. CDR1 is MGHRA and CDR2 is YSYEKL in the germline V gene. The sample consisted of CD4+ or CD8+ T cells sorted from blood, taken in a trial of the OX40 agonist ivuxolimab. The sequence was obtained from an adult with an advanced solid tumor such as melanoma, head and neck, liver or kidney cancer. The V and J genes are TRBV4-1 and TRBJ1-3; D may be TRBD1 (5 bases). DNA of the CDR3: TGCGCCAGCAGCCAAGGAGGTTGGGACTTTAGCACCATATATTTT. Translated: CASSQGGWDFSTIYF.